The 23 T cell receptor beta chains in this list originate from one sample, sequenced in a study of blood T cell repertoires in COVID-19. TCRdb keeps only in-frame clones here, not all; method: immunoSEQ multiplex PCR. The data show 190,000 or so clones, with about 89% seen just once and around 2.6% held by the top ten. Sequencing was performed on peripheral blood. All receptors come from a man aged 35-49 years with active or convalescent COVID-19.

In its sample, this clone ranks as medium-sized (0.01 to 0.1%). In DNA form, the CDR3 reads TGTGCCAGCAGCGTAGGGACTAGTCAAGAGACCCAGTACTTC. This sequence encodes CASSVGTSQETQYF. The chain is built from TRBV9 and TRBJ2-5; 7 bases fit TRBD2. The germline V gene encodes CDR1 SGDLS and CDR2 YYNGEE. The CDR3 extends over 14 amino acids. J lost 2 bases, V lost 0 bases, and 1 base had no gene match.

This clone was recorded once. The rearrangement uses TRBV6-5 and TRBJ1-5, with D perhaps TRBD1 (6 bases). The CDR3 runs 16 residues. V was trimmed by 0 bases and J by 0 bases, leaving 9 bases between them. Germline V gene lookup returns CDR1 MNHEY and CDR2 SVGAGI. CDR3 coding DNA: TGTGCCAGCAGTTACTCGTACAGGGCTAGCAATCAGCCCCAGCATTTT. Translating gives CASSYSYRASNQPQHF.

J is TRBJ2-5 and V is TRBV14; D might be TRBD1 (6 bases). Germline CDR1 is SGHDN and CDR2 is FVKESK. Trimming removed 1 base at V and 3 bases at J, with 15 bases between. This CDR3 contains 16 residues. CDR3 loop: CASSQAFINREETQYF. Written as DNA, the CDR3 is TGTGCCAGCAGCCAAGCTTTTATAAACAGGGAAGAGACCCAGTACTTC.

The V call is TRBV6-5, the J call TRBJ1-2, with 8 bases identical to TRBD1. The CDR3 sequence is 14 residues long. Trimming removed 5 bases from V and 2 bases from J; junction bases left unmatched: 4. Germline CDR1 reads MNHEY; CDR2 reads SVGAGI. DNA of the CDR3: TGTGCCAGCAGTCGCGGACAGGGCAACTATGGCTACACCTTC. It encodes CASSRGQGNYGYTF.

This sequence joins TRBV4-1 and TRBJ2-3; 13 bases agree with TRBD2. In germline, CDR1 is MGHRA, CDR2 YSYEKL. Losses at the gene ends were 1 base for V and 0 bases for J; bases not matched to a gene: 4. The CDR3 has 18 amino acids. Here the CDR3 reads CASSQGGLAGMSTDTQYF. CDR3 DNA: TGCGCCAGCAGCCAAGGGGGACTAGCGGGAATGAGCACAGATACGCAGTATTTT.

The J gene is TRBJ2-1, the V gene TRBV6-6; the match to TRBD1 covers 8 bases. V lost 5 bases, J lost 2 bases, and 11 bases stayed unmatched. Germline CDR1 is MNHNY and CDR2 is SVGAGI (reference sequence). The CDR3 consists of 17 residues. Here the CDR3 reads CASSPDSDRAAYNEQFF. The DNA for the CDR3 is TGTGCCAGCAGTCCAGACTCGGACAGGGCCGCCTACAATGAGCAGTTCTTC.

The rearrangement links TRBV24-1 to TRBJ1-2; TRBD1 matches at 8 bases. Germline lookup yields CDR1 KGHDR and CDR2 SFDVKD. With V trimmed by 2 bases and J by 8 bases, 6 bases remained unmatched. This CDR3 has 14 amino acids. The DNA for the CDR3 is TGTGCCACCAGTGATTCGGACAGGGTGAAGGGCTACACCTTC. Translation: CATSDSDRVKGYTF.

The CDR3 DNA reads TGTGCCAGCAGCCCCGGGACAGGAGCCTACACCTTC. As protein: CASSPGTGAYTF. This rearrangement joins TRBV7-9 to TRBJ1-2; the match to TRBD1 covers 8 bases. Germline lookup yields CDR1 SEHNR and CDR2 FQNEAQ (reference sequence). The junction had 6 bases not matched to a gene; V was cut back by 5 bases and J by 10 bases. This CDR3 is 12 amino acids long.

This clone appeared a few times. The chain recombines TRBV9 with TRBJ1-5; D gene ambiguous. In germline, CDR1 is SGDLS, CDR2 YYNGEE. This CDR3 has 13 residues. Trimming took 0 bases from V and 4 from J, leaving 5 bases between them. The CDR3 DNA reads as TGTGCCAGCAGCGTAGGTATGAATCAGCCCCAGCATTTT. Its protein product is CASSVGMNQPQHF. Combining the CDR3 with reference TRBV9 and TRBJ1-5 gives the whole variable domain DSGVTQTPKHLITATGQRVTLRCSPRSGDLSVYWYQQSLDQGLQFLIQYYNGEERAKGNILERFSAQQFPDLHSELNLSSLELGDSALYFCASSVGMNQPQHFGDGTRLSIL.

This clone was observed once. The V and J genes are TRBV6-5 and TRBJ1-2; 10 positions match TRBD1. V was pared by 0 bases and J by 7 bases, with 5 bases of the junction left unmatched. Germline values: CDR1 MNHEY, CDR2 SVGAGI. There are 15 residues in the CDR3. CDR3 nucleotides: TGTGCCAGCAGTTACTCCGGGACAGGGGTCTCTGGCTACACCTTC. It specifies CASSYSGTGVSGYTF.

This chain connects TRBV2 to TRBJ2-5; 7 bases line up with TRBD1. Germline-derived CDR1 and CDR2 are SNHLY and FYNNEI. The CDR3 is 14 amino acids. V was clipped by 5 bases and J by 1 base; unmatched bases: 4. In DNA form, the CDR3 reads TGTGCCAGCAGTTACAGGGGTTTCCAAGAGACCCAGTACTTC. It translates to CASSYRGFQETQYF.

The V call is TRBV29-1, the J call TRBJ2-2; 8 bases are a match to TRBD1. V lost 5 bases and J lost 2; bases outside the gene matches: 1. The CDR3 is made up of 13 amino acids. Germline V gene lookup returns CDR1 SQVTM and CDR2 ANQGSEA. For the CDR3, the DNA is TGCAGCGTTTCAGGGGGCAACACCGGGGAGCTGTTTTTT. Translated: CSVSGGNTGELFF.

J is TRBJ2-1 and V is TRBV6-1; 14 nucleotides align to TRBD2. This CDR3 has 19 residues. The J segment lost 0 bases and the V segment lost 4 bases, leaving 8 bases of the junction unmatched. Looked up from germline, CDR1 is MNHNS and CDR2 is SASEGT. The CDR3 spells CASSGTSGGPQSSYNEQFF. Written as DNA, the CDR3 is TGTGCCAGCAGTGGGACTAGCGGGGGGCCCCAGAGCTCCTACAATGAGCAGTTCTTC.

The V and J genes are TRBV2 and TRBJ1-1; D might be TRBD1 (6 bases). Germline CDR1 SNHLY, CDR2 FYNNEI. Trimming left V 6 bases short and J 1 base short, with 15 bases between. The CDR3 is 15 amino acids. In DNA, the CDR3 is TGTGCCAGCAGATTTTCCGGGACACGGAACACTGAAGCTTTCTTT. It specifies CASRFSGTRNTEAFF.

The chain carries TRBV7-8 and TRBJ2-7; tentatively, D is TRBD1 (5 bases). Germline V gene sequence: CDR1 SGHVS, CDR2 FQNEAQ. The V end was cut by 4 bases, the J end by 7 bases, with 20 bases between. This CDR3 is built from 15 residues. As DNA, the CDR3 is TGTGCCAGCAGCTATCAAAGCAGGGTGGGATTGGAGCAGTACTTC. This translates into CASSYQSRVGLEQYF.

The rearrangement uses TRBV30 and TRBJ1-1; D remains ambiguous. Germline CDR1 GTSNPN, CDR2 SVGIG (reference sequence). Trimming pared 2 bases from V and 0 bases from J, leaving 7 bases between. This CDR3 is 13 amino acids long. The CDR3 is CAWSQALNTEAFF. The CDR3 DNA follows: TGTGCCTGGAGTCAGGCGCTGAACACTGAAGCTTTCTTT.

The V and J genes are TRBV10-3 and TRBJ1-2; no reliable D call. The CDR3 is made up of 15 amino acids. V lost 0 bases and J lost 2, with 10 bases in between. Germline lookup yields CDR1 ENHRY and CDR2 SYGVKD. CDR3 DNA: TGTGCCATCAGTGAGTCGAGGGCTGGGAACTATGGCTACACCTTC. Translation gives CAISESRAGNYGYTF.

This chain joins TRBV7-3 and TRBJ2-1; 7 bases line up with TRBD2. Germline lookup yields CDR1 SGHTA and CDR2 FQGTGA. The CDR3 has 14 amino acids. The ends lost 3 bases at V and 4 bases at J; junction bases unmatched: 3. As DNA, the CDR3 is TGTGCCAGCAGCTTGGGAGGGCTTTACAATGAGCAGTTCTTC. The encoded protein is CASSLGGLYNEQFF.

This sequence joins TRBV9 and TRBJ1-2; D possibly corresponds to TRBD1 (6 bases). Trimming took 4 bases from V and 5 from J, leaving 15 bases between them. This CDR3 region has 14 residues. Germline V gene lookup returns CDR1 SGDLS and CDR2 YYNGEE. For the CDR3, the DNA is TGTGCCAGCAGCCTTACCGGGACACAATATGGCTACACCTTC. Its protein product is CASSLTGTQYGYTF. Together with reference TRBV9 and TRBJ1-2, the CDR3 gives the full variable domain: DSGVTQTPKHLITATGQRVTLRCSPRSGDLSVYWYQQSLDQGLQFLIQYYNGEERAKGNILERFSAQQFPDLHSELNLSSLELGDSALYFCASSLTGTQYGYTFGSGTRLTVV.

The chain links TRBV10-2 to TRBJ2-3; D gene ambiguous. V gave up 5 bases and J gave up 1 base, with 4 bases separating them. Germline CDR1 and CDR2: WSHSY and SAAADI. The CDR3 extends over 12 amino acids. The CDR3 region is CASSSGTDTQYF. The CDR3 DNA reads TGCGCCAGCAGTTCAGGCACAGATACGCAGTATTTT.

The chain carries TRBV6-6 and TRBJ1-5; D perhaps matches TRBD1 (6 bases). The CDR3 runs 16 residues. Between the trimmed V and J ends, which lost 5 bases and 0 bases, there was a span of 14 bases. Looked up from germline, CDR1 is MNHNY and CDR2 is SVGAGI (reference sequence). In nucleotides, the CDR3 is TGTGCCAGCAGTCGACAGGCCCCCTATAGCAATCAGCCCCAGCATTTT. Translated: CASSRQAPYSNQPQHF.

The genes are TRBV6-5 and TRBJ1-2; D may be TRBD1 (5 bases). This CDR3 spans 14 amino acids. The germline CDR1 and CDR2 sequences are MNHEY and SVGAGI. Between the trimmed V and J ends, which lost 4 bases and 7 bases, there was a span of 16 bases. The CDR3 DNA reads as TGTGCCAGCAGTTCTGGCTCTGGGACTATTGGCTACACCTTC. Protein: CASSSGSGTIGYTF.

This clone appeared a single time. The CDR3, as DNA: TGTGCCAGCAGTGCAACCGGGACAGGCTTGTCTGAAGCTTTCTTT. It is translated as CASSATGTGLSEAFF. This chain uses TRBV2 with TRBJ1-1; 8 nucleotides align to TRBD1. The CDR3 covers 15 residues. Germline V gene sequence: CDR1 SNHLY, CDR2 FYNNEI. Unmatched junction bases numbered 10, after V lost 4 bases and J lost 6 bases.